This T cell receptor (beta chain) is drawn from a study of Ad26.COV2.S vaccination and SARS-CoV-2 variants. Study findings and constraints: Non-spike TCR breadth was similar in vaccine and placebo recipients. Placebo recipients showed lower spike-specific TCR breadth than vaccinees. There was reportedly substantial breadth in spike-specific CD8+ and CD4+ T cell responses after vaccination.

Note on this clone: Its antigen is not identified.

Method: immunoSEQ multiplex PCR; TCRdb's copy keeps in-frame clones and lacks some. The repertoire consists of roughly 380,000 clones, with 92% occurring once and the leading ten covering 3.9%. The CDR3 has 14 amino acids. The ends were cut back, 0 bases at V and 3 bases at J, with 9 bases in the middle. CDR1 and CDR2 (germline): MGHRA, YSYEKL. This sequence joins TRBV4-1 and TRBJ2-7; possibly TRBD2 for D (5 bases). This sample comprised peripheral blood, obtained after recovery from COVID-19. The receptor's source is a human donor who had recovered from COVID-19. The CDR3 here is CASSQEADRYEQYF. The CDR3 bases are TGCGCCAGCAGCCAAGAAGCGGACCGCTACGAGCAGTACTTC.